These 19 T cell receptor beta chains share one sample of origin, sequenced in a study of early T cells in non-severe SARS-CoV-2 infection. TCRdb fed the 5' RACE reads into MiXCR, producing one record per CDR3 protein. The sample lists roughly 29,000 distinct CDR3 sequences; around 6.1% were seen once. Sequencing used whole blood, obtained at baseline. The origin of the receptors is an adult who was a healthcare worker with PCR-confirmed SARS-CoV-2 infection or an uninfected control (not recorded which).

This clonotype has a count of ten or more. This sequence joins TRBV5-4 and TRBJ1-1, with TRBD1 as a possible D gene (6 bases). This CDR3 spans 14 amino acids. Per germline, CDR1 SGHNT and CDR2 YYREEE (reference sequence). V dropped 6 bases and J dropped 2 bases, with 14 bases sitting between them. The CDR3 DNA reads TGTGCCAGCAAAATGGGGGGGCTTAACACTGAAGCTTTCTTT. Translating gives CASKMGGLNTEAFF.

This clonotype was detected ten times or more. This chain uses TRBV13 with TRBJ1-2; maybe TRBD1 (5 bases). Trimming left V 5 bases short and J 4 bases short, with 14 bases between. CDR3 length: 14 residues. CDR1 and CDR2 (germline): PRHDT, FYEKMQ (reference sequence). The CDR3: CASSIGTEIYGYTF. CDR3 bases: TGTGCCAGCAGCATCGGGACGGAGATCTATGGCTACACCTTC. The variable domain in full, with the rest retrieved from reference TRBV13 and TRBJ1-2, is AAGVIQSPRHLIKEKRETATLKCYPIPRHDTVYWYQQGPGQDPQFLISFYEKMQSDKGSIPDRFSAQQFSDYHSELNMSSLELGDSALYFCASSIGTEIYGYTFGSGTRLTVV.

Ten or more counts support this clonotype. V gene TRBV2 combines with J gene TRBJ1-4; tentatively, D is TRBD1 (6 bases). V was cut by 3 bases and J by 7 bases, with 12 bases left in between. This CDR3 comprises 14 residues. Germline V gene data show CDR1 as SNHLY and CDR2 as FYNNEI. This CDR3 reads CASSELGALEKLFF. The CDR3 bases are TGTGCCAGCAGTGAGTTGGGGGCTCTTGAAAAACTGTTTTTT.

This clonotype was counted many times. V gene TRBV2 combines with J gene TRBJ1-4, with 9 positions matching TRBD1. The CDR3 extends over 14 amino acids. The J segment lost 8 bases and the V segment lost 6 bases, leaving 7 bases of the junction unmatched. Germline lookup yields CDR1 SNHLY and CDR2 FYNNEI. The CDR3 nucleotides are TGTGCCAGCAGGGGACAGGGCGCGCAGGAAAAACTGTTTTTT. Protein sequence: CASRGQGAQEKLFF.

This clonotype was seen only a few times. At one of its ends the junction is not consistent with the germline gene, which may arise from a read error. The chain combines TRBV2 with TRBJ1-1; 8 bases fit TRBD1. Germline CDR1 reads SNHLY; CDR2 reads FYNNEI. CDR3 length: 16 amino acids. The CDR3 DNA reads as TGTGCCAGGAGTGGACAGGGTCGATACATGAACACTGAAGCTTTCTTT. Its translation is CARSGQGRYMNTEAFF.

This chain links TRBV5-1 with TRBJ2-6; 8 nucleotides align to TRBD2. V shed 2 bases, J shed 1 base, and the junction held 8 bases outside the gene matches. This CDR3 has 18 amino acids. Germline V gene lookup returns CDR1 SGHRS and CDR2 YFSETQ. CDR3 bases: TGCGCCAGCAGCTTTGGCGGGGGGCGTATGTCTGGGGCCAACGTCCTGACTTTC. This codes for CASSFGGGRMSGANVLTF. The full variable domain, in which reference TRBV5-1 and TRBJ2-6 provide the parts outside the CDR3, is KAGVTQTPRYLIKTRGQQVTLSCSPISGHRSVSWYQQTPGQGLQFLFEYFSETQRNKGNFPGRFSGRQFSNSRSEMNVSTLELGDSALYLCASSFGGGRMSGANVLTFGAGSRLTVL.

This clonotype was observed at least ten times. This chain connects TRBV7-2 to TRBJ1-1; D gene ambiguous. CDR3 length equals 13 residues. The ends were cut back, 1 base at V and 0 bases at J, with 3 bases in the middle. CDR1 and CDR2 (germline): SGHTA, FQGNSA. CDR3 in DNA: TGTGCCAGCAGCTTAGTGATGAACACTGAAGCTTTCTTT. This gives the protein CASSLVMNTEAFF.

Many counts were recorded for this clonotype. The chain recombines TRBV12-3 or TRBV12-4 with TRBJ1-6; D might be TRBD1 (6 bases). CDR3 size: 15 residues. Trimming left V 2 bases short and J 7 bases short, with 12 bases between. Here the CDR3 reads CASSLLGGENSPLHF. CDR3 DNA sequence: TGTGCCAGCAGTTTATTAGGGGGTGAAAATTCACCCCTCCACTTT.

The CDR3 region is CASSVDHGRNEQFF. The CDR3 DNA follows: TGTGCCAGCAGCGTAGATCATGGTCGTAATGAGCAGTTCTTC. The chain links TRBV9 to TRBJ2-1; D ambiguous. Per germline, CDR1 SGDLS and CDR2 YYNGEE. CDR3 length equals 14 residues. V gave up 0 bases and J gave up 7 bases, with 11 bases separating them.

This clonotype came up many times. The chain couples TRBV29-1 to TRBJ1-1, with D unclear. Germline values: CDR1 SQVTM, CDR2 ANQGSEA. The CDR3 runs to 10 residues. V lost 4 bases and J lost 8, with 8 bases in between. CDR3 nucleotide sequence: TGCAGCGTTGGACATTCCGAAGCTTTCTTT. Its translation is CSVGHSEAFF.

This clonotype was counted ten times or more. The chain couples TRBV9 to TRBJ2-2, with D tentatively TRBD2 (5 bases). V was pared by 3 bases and J by 6 bases, with 12 bases between. The CDR3 runs to 14 residues. Germline V gene data show CDR1 as SGDLS and CDR2 as YYNGEE. The CDR3 region is CASSGSSEAGELFF. The DNA of the CDR3 is TGTGCCAGCAGCGGGAGTAGCGAGGCCGGGGAGCTGTTTTTT.

This clonotype was detected ten times or more. J is TRBJ2-7 and V is TRBV3-2. TRBV3-2 is noted as a pseudogene. This CDR3 spans 14 amino acids. CDR3 in amino acids: CASSQEPPSYEQYF. The DNA for the CDR3 is TGTGCCAGCAGCCAAGAACCGCCCTCCTACGAGCAGTACTTC.

The V gene is TRBV4-3, the J gene TRBJ2-7, with 8 positions matching TRBD1. Per the germline V gene, CDR1 is LGHNA and CDR2 is YSLEER. V was pared by 0 bases and J by 5 bases, with 9 bases of the junction left unmatched. CDR3 length: 16 amino acids. CDR3 sequence reads: CASSQDWRQGTDEQYF. The CDR3 DNA follows: TGCGCCAGCAGCCAAGATTGGAGACAGGGGACGGACGAGCAGTACTTC.

This clonotype has a count of ten or more. This chain links TRBV7-2 with TRBJ1-2; TRBD1 might be the D (6 bases). From germline, CDR1 is SGHTA and CDR2 FQGNSA. This CDR3 has 16 amino acids. Trimming removed 5 bases at V and 4 bases at J, with 20 bases between. Here the CDR3 DNA reads TGTGCCAGCAGCGGAGGTGGGGGGCGTGGGATCTATGGCTACACCTTC. This gives the protein CASSGGGGRGIYGYTF. Filled out from reference TRBV7-2 and TRBJ1-2, the complete variable domain reads GAGVSQSPSNKVTEKGKDVELRCDPISGHTALYWYRQSLGQGLEFLIYFQGNSAPDKSGLPSDRFSAERTGGSVSTLTIQRTQQEDSAVYLCASSGGGGRGIYGYTFGSGTRLTVV.

The table lists this clonotype with many counts. The CDR3 region has the DNA TGCAGCGTTATGGCGACTGGGGCCAACGTCCTGACTTTC. This encodes CSVMATGANVLTF. The rearrangement uses TRBV29-1 and TRBJ2-6; D is unclear. The CDR3 is made up of 13 amino acids. Trimming removed 5 bases at V and 2 bases at J, with 7 bases between. Germline CDR1 and CDR2: SQVTM and ANQGSEA.

This clonotype was found many times. The CDR3, as DNA: TGTGCCAGCAGCTCCCCAGGGAAGTGGCAAGGCTACACCTTC. This translates into CASSSPGKWQGYTF. The gene calls are TRBV7-9 and TRBJ1-2, with D possibly matching TRBD1 (5 bases). The CDR3 is 14 residues long. Trimming removed 4 bases from V and 8 bases from J, with 17 bases in between. Germline CDR1 SEHNR, CDR2 FQNEAQ (reference sequence). The variable domain in full, completed from reference TRBV7-9 and TRBJ1-2, reads DTGVSQNPRHKITKRGQNVTFRCDPISEHNRLYWYRQTLGQGPEFLTYFQNEAQLEKSRLLSDRFSAERPKGSFSTLEIQRTEQGDSAMYLCASSSPGKWQGYTFGSGTRLTVV.

This clonotype was observed many times. This chain joins TRBV28 and TRBJ2-1; 16 bases fit TRBD2. This CDR3 contains 16 residues. The V gene's germline CDR1 is MDHEN and CDR2 SYDVKM. V lost 4 bases to trimming and J lost 9 bases; unmatched junction nucleotides: 6. The CDR3 reads CASSSAGTSGRGEQFF. The CDR3, as DNA: TGTGCCAGCAGTTCAGCCGGGACTAGCGGGAGGGGTGAGCAGTTCTTC.

This clonotype has only a few counts. The chain couples TRBV7-2 to TRBJ2-1; no definite D call. Germline values: CDR1 SGHTA, CDR2 FQGNSA. The CDR3 has 14 residues. Trimming stripped 1 base from V and 3 bases from J, with 7 bases between. The CDR3 loop is CASSLVGNYNEQFF. CDR3 DNA: TGTGCCAGCAGCTTAGTGGGCAACTACAATGAGCAGTTCTTC. Full variable domain (remainder filled in from reference TRBV7-2 and TRBJ2-1): GAGVSQSPSNKVTEKGKDVELRCDPISGHTALYWYRQSLGQGLEFLIYFQGNSAPDKSGLPSDRFSAERTGGSVSTLTIQRTQQEDSAVYLCASSLVGNYNEQFFGPGTRLTVL.

This clonotype has a count of ten or more. J is TRBJ2-5 and V is TRBV6-1; maybe TRBD2 (5 bases). V was cut by 1 base and J by 2 bases, with 8 bases left in between. The germline V gene encodes CDR1 MNHNS and CDR2 SASEGT. The CDR3 totals 14 residues. CDR3 DNA: TGTGCCAGCAGTGAAGTCCAGCGGCAAGAGACCCAGTACTTC. It specifies CASSEVQRQETQYF.